What follows are 13 T cell receptor beta chains derived from one specimen sequenced in a study of Ad26.COV2.S vaccination and SARS-CoV-2 variants. Assay: immunoSEQ multiplex PCR; the TCRdb copy retains only in-frame clones and omits some. Of under 300,000 clones in the sample, approximately 88% were seen once. This sample's treatment: about 20 received Ad26.COV2.S at low or high dose, single or two shots; about five received placebo; per-sample allocation not given. All samples were drawn on day 63, counting from the first vaccine or placebo injection. Sequencing used peripheral blood, obtained in a trial of Ad26.COV2.S vaccine versus placebo. Receptor source: a person aged 18-65 years who received the Ad26.COV2.S COVID-19 vaccine or a placebo.

This clone was observed once. This chain links TRBV7-2 with TRBJ2-5, with no clear D. V lost 5 bases to trimming and J lost 0 bases, with 1 base between them. Germline CDR1 and CDR2: SGHTA and FQGNSA. The CDR3 is made up of 11 amino acids. The CDR3 nucleotides read TGTGCCAGCAGCCACCAAGAGACCCAGTACTTC. Translated: CASSHQETQYF.

This clone was detected only a few times. The genes are TRBV27 and TRBJ2-2; D gene ambiguous. Germline CDR1 MNHEY, CDR2 SMNVEV (reference sequence). This CDR3 spans 16 amino acids. V dropped 0 bases and J dropped 1 base, with 9 bases sitting between them. This chain's CDR3 is CASSLSRALNTGELFF. The CDR3 DNA is TGTGCCAGCAGTTTATCCCGGGCCTTGAACACCGGGGAGCTGTTTTTT.

V is TRBV5-1 and J is TRBJ1-5; D gene unclear. Germline CDR1 is SGHRS and CDR2 is YFSETQ. Trimming shortened V by 0 bases and J by 6 bases, and 7 bases separated the two germline ends. This CDR3 contains 13 residues. The CDR3 reads CASSLVGAQPQHF. The CDR3 bases are TGCGCCAGCAGCTTGGTTGGTGCTCAGCCCCAGCATTTT. Full variable domain (remainder filled in from reference TRBV5-1 and TRBJ1-5): KAGVTQTPRYLIKTRGQQVTLSCSPISGHRSVSWYQQTPGQGLQFLFEYFSETQRNKGNFPGRFSGRQFSNSRSEMNVSTLELGDSALYLCASSLVGAQPQHFGDGTRLSIL.

This clone was counted once. V and J are TRBV19 and TRBJ2-2, with no clear D. Germline V gene lookup returns CDR1 LNHDA and CDR2 SQIVND (reference sequence). Trimming cost V 3 bases and J 4 bases, with 12 bases left between them. The CDR3 sequence is 15 residues long. The CDR3 DNA reads as TGTGCCAGTAGTATTAGTCAGGCCTTCACCGGGGAGCTGTTTTTT. It translates to CASSISQAFTGELFF.

The chain combines TRBV11-2 with TRBJ2-7; D is ambiguous. Germline V gene sequence: CDR1 SGHAT, CDR2 FQNNGV. V was cut by 5 bases and J by 3 bases, with 5 bases left in between. The CDR3 is made up of 11 amino acids. CDR3 region: CASSVYYEQYF. CDR3 DNA sequence: TGTGCCAGCAGCGTCTACTACGAGCAGTACTTC. Variable domain in full (rest from reference TRBV11-2 and TRBJ2-7): EAGVAQSPRYKIIEKRQSVAFWCNPISGHATLYWYQQILGQGPKLLIQFQNNGVVDDSQLPKDRFSAERLKGVDSTLKIQPAKLEDSAVYLCASSVYYEQYFGPGTRLTVT.

The chain employs TRBV6-5 and TRBJ2-2; TRBD1 matches 7 bases. Looked up from germline, CDR1 is MNHEY and CDR2 is SVGAGI. J was trimmed by 5 bases and V by 6 bases; bases with no gene match: 3. CDR3 length: 13 residues. The CDR3 DNA reads TGTGCCAGCAGAGACAGGGTGACCGGGGAGCTGTTTTTT. As protein: CASRDRVTGELFF.

V is TRBV6-2 or TRBV6-3 and J is TRBJ2-5; D not resolved. CDR3 length: 12 residues. CDR1 and CDR2 from the germline V gene are MNHEY and SVGEGT. With 5 bases removed from V and 7 bases from J, the gap between germline ends came to 11 bases. CDR3 in amino acids: CASSRIGVTQYF. In DNA, the CDR3 is TGTGCCAGCAGTCGAATTGGGGTGACCCAGTACTTC.

The chain employs TRBV5-5 and TRBJ1-2; 7 bases map to TRBD1. The CDR3 is 16 amino acids. Trimming cost V 0 bases and J 7 bases; bases outside gene matches: 12. CDR1 and CDR2 from the germline V gene are SGHKS and YYEKEE (reference sequence). This CDR3 reads CASSLAWLGGRGGYTF. The CDR3 DNA reads as TGTGCCAGCAGCTTGGCCTGGTTAGGGGGCCGCGGTGGCTACACCTTC.

The sample holds a few counts of this clone. The V call is TRBV25-1, the J call TRBJ2-7, with 8 bases aligning to TRBD2. This CDR3 spans 13 amino acids. The V and J ends lost 1 base and 7 bases, in that order; junction bases with no gene match: 3. Germline V gene lookup returns CDR1 MGHDK and CDR2 SYGVNS. For the CDR3, the DNA is TGTGCCAGCAGTGAATCTAGCGGGCGGGAGCAGTACTTC. It codes for CASSESSGREQYF.

The chain carries TRBV9 and TRBJ1-6; the D gene is possibly TRBD1 (6 bases). Germline V gene lookup returns CDR1 SGDLS and CDR2 YYNGEE. Trimming removed 5 bases from V and 7 bases from J, with 13 bases in between. The CDR3 runs 14 residues. The DNA of the CDR3 is TGTGCCAGCAGAGCAGGGGCGGGGAATTCACCCCTCCACTTT. As protein: CASRAGAGNSPLHF.

The V call is TRBV4-3, the J call TRBJ1-1; 9 positions match TRBD1. Germline V gene lookup returns CDR1 LGHNA and CDR2 YSLEER. The CDR3 extends over 14 amino acids. V shed 3 bases, J shed 5 bases, and the junction held 4 bases outside the gene matches. DNA for the CDR3: TGCGCCAGCAGCCAGGACAGGGGTGGAACTGAAGCTTTCTTT. This gives the protein CASSQDRGGTEAFF.

The chain links TRBV7-2 to TRBJ2-1; 8 positions agree with TRBD2. The CDR3 is 16 amino acids. Trimming at V came to 4 bases and at J to 0 bases, leaving 5 bases not matched to a gene. CDR1 is SGHTA, CDR2 FQGNSA, per germline. The CDR3 DNA is TGTGCCAGCAGCTCCATACTAGCGGCCTCCTACAATGAGCAGTTCTTC. This encodes CASSSILAASYNEQFF.

The V and J genes are TRBV7-8 and TRBJ1-3; 7 bases agree with TRBD1. V was clipped by 4 bases and J by 5 bases; unmatched bases: 5. This CDR3 contains 14 residues. Germline-derived CDR1 and CDR2 are SGHVS and FQNEAQ. This CDR3 reads CASSSNRGRNTIYF. CDR3 coding DNA: TGTGCCAGCAGCTCAAACAGGGGTCGAAACACCATATATTTT.